The subject of this entry is one T cell receptor (beta chain). Measured with immunoSEQ multiplex PCR; TCRdb has only the in-frame clones, and not every one. Of about 140,000 clones in the sample, 85% to 90% were seen once. The sample originates from a study of blood T cell repertoires in COVID-19. The CDR3 loop spans 13 amino acids. V gave up 8 bases and J gave up 4 bases; unmatched junction bases: 3. Germline lookup yields CDR1 MNHEY and CDR2 SVGAGI. In assigning cohorts, the study relied on participant-reported clinical history. This chain joins TRBV6-5 and TRBJ2-1, with 9 bases aligning to TRBD2. The sequence came from a man in his fifties or sixties who had recovered from COVID-19. Source material: PBMCs or T cells enriched from blood (not recorded which). CDR3 in amino acids: CASSSGEYNEQFF. The CDR3 DNA reads as TGTGCCAGCTCTAGCGGGGAGTACAATGAGCAGTTCTTC.